One T cell receptor beta chain is described in this entry. Its antigen is still unknown. This sample stems from a study of tissue T cells after allogeneic stem cell transplantation. Broader study findings: Anatomically similar tissues had similar TCR repertoires within each patient. Alloreactivity or antigen specificity of tissue TCRs was not determined; some clones might be host cells.

Autopsy tissues included GI tract, liver, skin and lymphoid organs. The germline V and J ends were trimmed by 6 bases and 4 bases, with 13 bases remaining between them. Per germline, CDR1 SGHRS and CDR2 YFSETQ. The CDR3 has 13 residues. Survey-depth TCRbeta CDR3 sequencing reported V/J genes and productive frequencies. Sequenced by immunoSEQ multiplex PCR; TCRdb stores in-frame clones only, minus some. The sample consists of approximately 540 clones, roughly three fifths of them appearing once. V and J are TRBV5-1 and TRBJ2-5; D possibly corresponds to TRBD1 (5 bases). The input for sequencing was spleen tissue, taken at autopsy. The clonotype was recovered from a female patient between 40 and 75 years old with steroid-refractory graft-versus-host disease after an allogeneic stem cell transplant. Some T cells here may be from the graft donor. The CDR3 reads CASNLVRGETQYF. CDR3 DNA: TGCGCCAGCAACCTCGTAAGGGGAGAGACCCAGTACTTC.